This record concerns one TCR beta chain sequence. Its antigen is not known. Researchers ran the PCR with 60 Vbeta and 13 Jbeta primers. Source study methods: The authors later counted 70 million to 80 million unique TCR beta chains, approximately 10 million of them shared. The method was immunoSEQ multiplex PCR; TCRdb's version includes in-frame clones alone and lacks a portion of them. V, J and clone size are those of that table, while D and trimming were read from the DNA. The table has about 92,000 clones, around 81% seen once; the top ten hold over 2%. The sample belongs to a study of cytomegalovirus exposure and HLA in healthy donors. Overall study findings and caveats: A few CMV-associated chains were confirmed in vitro to be specific for CMV antigens. An analysis that was carried out later associated some 17,000 TCR beta sequences with HLA alleles at 0.05 false discovery rate.

The CDR3 loop spans 14 amino acids. The germline V gene has CDR1 SGHTS and CDR2 YDEGEE. V was shortened by 2 bases and J by 4 bases, with 9 bases between the two germline ends. The material sequenced was PBMCs. The chain couples TRBV5-8 to TRBJ1-4; TRBD1 might be the D (5 bases). This clonotype was obtained from a man in his late teens or twenties in good health and CMV-seronegative. The CDR3: CASSFDRLNEKLFF. CDR3 nucleotide sequence: TGTGCCAGCAGCTTCGACAGACTTAATGAAAAACTGTTTTTT.